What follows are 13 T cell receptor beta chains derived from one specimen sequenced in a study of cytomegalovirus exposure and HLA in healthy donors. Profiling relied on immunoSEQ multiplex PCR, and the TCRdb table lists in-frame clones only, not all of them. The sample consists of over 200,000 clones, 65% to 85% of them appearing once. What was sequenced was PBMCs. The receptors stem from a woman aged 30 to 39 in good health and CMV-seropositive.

The CDR3 coding sequence is TGTGCCAGCAGCCAAGTCCTCACAGGCGGGGGGGGAACAGATACGCAGTATTTT. This codes for CASSQVLTGGGGTDTQYF. The rearrangement links TRBV4-2 to TRBJ2-3; the match to TRBD2 covers 9 bases. CDR1 and CDR2 (germline): LGHNA, YNFKEQ. V was pared by 1 base and J by 3 bases, with 11 bases of the junction left unmatched. This CDR3 spans 18 amino acids.

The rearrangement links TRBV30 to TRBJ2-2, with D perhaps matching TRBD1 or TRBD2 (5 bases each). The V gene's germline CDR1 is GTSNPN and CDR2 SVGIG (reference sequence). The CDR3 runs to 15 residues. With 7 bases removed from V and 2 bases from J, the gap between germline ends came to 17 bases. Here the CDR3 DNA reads TGTGCCTCTCTAAACCGGGACGGCAACACCGGGGAGCTGTTTTTT. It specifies CASLNRDGNTGELFF.

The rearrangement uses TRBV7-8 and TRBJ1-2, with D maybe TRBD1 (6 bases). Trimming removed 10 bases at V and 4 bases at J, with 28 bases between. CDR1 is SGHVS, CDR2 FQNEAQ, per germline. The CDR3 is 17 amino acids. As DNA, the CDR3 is TGTGCCACCGGCGCAGGGGCCTCCTTAGTTAAGTCCTATGGCTACACCTTC. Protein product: CATGAGASLVKSYGYTF.

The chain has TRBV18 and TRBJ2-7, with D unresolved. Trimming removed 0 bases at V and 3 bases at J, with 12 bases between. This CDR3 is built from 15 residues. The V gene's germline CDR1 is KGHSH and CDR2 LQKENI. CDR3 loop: CASSPPSRAIYEQYF. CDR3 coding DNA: TGTGCCAGCTCACCACCCTCACGGGCGATCTACGAGCAGTACTTC.

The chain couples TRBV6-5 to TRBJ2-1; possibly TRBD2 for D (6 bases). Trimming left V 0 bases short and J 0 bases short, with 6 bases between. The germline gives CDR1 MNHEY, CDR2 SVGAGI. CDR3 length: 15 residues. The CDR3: CASSYSGGSYNEQFF. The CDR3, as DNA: TGTGCCAGCAGTTACTCGGGGGGCTCCTACAATGAGCAGTTCTTC.

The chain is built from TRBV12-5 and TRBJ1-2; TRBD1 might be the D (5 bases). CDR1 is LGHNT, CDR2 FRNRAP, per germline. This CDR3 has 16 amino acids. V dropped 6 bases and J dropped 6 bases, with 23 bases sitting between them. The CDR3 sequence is CASGPPSEGNSDGYTF. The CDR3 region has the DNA TGTGCTAGTGGGCCGCCCTCCGAGGGGAATTCGGATGGCTACACCTTC.

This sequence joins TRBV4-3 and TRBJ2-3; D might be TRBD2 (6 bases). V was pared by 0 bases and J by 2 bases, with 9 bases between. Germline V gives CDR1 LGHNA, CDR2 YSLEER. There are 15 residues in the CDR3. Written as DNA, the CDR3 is TGCGCCAGCAGCCAAGAGGGCGGGACCACAGATACGCAGTATTTT. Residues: CASSQEGGTTDTQYF.

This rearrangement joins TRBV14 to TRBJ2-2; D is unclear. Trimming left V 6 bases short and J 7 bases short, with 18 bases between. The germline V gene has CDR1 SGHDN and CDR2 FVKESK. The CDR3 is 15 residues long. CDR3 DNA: TGTGCCAGCAGACCCGGACCCACAACGAGCGGGGAGCTGTTTTTT. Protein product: CASRPGPTTSGELFF.

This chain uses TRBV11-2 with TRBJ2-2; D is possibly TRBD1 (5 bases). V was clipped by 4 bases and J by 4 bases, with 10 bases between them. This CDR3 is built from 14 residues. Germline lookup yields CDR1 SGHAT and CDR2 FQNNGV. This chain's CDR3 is CASSSRDGTGELFF. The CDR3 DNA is TGTGCCAGCAGCTCCAGGGATGGCACCGGGGAGCTGTTTTTT.

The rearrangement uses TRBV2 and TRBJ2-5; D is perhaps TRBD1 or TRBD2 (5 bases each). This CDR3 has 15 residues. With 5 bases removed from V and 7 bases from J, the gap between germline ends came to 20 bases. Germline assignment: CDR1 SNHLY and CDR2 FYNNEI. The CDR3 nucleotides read TGTGCCAGCAGTTTAACGGGGACCCCCTTTGGGACCCAGTACTTC. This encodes CASSLTGTPFGTQYF.

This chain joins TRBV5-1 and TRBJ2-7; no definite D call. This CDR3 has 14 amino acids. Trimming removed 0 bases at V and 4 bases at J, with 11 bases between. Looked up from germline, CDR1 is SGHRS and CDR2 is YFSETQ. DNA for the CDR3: TGCGCCAGCAGCTTGGTGTCATCGGCGTACGAGCAGTACTTC. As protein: CASSLVSSAYEQYF.

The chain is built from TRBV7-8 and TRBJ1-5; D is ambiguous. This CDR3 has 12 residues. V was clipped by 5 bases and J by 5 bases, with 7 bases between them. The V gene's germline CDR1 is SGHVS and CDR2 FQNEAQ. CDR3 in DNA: TGTGCCAGCAGCCGAGACTATCAGCCCCAGCATTTT. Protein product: CASSRDYQPQHF.

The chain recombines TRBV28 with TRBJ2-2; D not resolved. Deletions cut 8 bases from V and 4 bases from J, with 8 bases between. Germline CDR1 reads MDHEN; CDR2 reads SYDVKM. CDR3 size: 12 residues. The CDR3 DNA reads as TGTGCCAGCGATCGATCCACCGGGGAGCTGTTTTTT. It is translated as CASDRSTGELFF.